Below are 8 T cell receptor beta chains sequenced from a single sample in a study of T cell responses to AZD1222 COVID-19 vaccine. TCRdb's table, derived via immunoSEQ multiplex PCR, lists solely in-frame clones and lacks some. Of around 120,000 clones in the sample, just over 90% are singletons; the top ten hold 5%. The sample was peripheral blood, taken 28 days after the second AZD1222 dose. Source of these receptors: an adult who received the AZD1222 COVID-19 vaccine.

This clone was seen at least ten times. The V gene is TRBV6-1, the J gene TRBJ2-7, with 8 bases aligning to TRBD2. The CDR3 is 15 amino acids. In germline, CDR1 is MNHNS, CDR2 SASEGT. V was clipped by 1 base and J by 3 bases; unmatched bases: 5. In DNA, the CDR3 is TGTGCCAGCAGTGAAGAGGGACTAGTGGGCTACGAGCAGTACTTC. Residues: CASSEEGLVGYEQYF.

The chain has TRBV9 and TRBJ1-2; TRBD1 might be the D (6 bases). The CDR3 runs 14 residues. Germline V CDR1 and CDR2: SGDLS, YYNGEE. V was pared by 3 bases and J by 8 bases, with 17 bases between. CDR3 in DNA: TGTGCCAGCAGCGACCTCAGGGGCCTTTACGGCTACACCTTC. As protein: CASSDLRGLYGYTF.

The gene calls are TRBV6-5 and TRBJ1-1, with TRBD1 matching over 7 bases. The germline V gene has CDR1 MNHEY and CDR2 SVGAGI. J gave up 9 bases and V 9 bases, and 4 bases lay outside the gene matches. The CDR3 has 10 residues. The CDR3 region has the DNA TGTGCCAGTTCGACAGGGCAAGCTTTCTTT. Amino acids: CASSTGQAFF.

The chain uses TRBV30 and TRBJ2-5; D gene uncertain. V was clipped by 2 bases and J by 2 bases, with 9 bases between them. Per the germline V gene, CDR1 is GTSNPN and CDR2 is SVGIG (reference sequence). The CDR3 has 13 residues. CDR3 protein: CAWSPGPQETQYF. As DNA, the CDR3 is TGTGCCTGGAGTCCCGGGCCGCAAGAGACCCAGTACTTC.

The CDR3 nucleotides read TGTGCCAGTAGTATGTTGGGACTAGCGGCTTCCCAAGAGACCCAGTACTTC. Protein product: CASSMLGLAASQETQYF. This sequence joins TRBV19 and TRBJ2-5, with 11 bases matching TRBD2. In germline, CDR1 is LNHDA, CDR2 SQIVND (reference sequence). This CDR3 comprises 17 residues. After removal of 3 bases from V and 1 base from J, the junction contained 7 bases not matched to a gene. The full variable domain, rest sourced from reference TRBV19 and TRBJ2-5, is DGGITQSPKYLFRKEGQNVTLSCEQNLNHDAMYWYRQDPGQGLRLIYYSQIVNDFQKGDIAEGYSVSREKKESFPLTVTSAQKNPTAFYLCASSMLGLAASQETQYFGPGTRLLVL.

The rearrangement links TRBV10-3 to TRBJ1-5, with unresolved D. Trimming pared 0 bases from V and 4 bases from J, leaving 19 bases between. The CDR3 contains 18 residues. The germline V gene has CDR1 ENHRY and CDR2 SYGVKD. The CDR3 DNA follows: TGTGCCATCAGTGAGTCGATAGGTAAAAGGCCGGGGAATCAGCCCCAGCATTTT. Protein: CAISESIGKRPGNQPQHF.

This chain links TRBV6-5 with TRBJ1-6; no clear D. Trimming took 7 bases from V and 8 from J, leaving 12 bases between them. The CDR3 contains 13 residues. CDR1 and CDR2 (germline): MNHEY, SVGAGI. The CDR3 DNA reads as TGTGCCAGCACGAGGCGCTCTGATTCACCCCTCCACTTT. This encodes CASTRRSDSPLHF.

This chain uses TRBV2 with TRBJ2-5; D possibly corresponds to TRBD2 (6 bases). Germline V CDR1 and CDR2: SNHLY, FYNNEI. Trimming left V 7 bases short and J 0 bases short, with 9 bases between. This CDR3 has 13 amino acids. The CDR3 loop reads CASNSGYQETQYF. In DNA form, the CDR3 reads TGTGCCAGCAATAGCGGATACCAAGAGACCCAGTACTTC.